Listed here is a single T cell receptor beta chain. Its specificity is not known. The data stem from a study of cytomegalovirus exposure and HLA in healthy donors. Trimming at V came to 8 bases and at J to 0 bases, leaving 3 bases not matched to a gene. This CDR3 contains 12 residues. In germline, CDR1 is GTSNPN, CDR2 SVGIG (reference sequence). Findings of the study overall: Highest at DRB1 and lowest at HLA-C, TCR association rates differed among HLA loci in a later analysis.

PCR amplification relied on 60 Vbeta primers (plus 13 Jbeta primers). Sequenced by immunoSEQ multiplex PCR; TCRdb stores in-frame clones only, minus some. The listing records some 120,000 clones. This sequence was found in a man aged 25 to 40 in good health and CMV-seronegative. V and J are TRBV30 and TRBJ2-7, with 8 bases identical to TRBD1. Specimen: PBMCs. In DNA form, the CDR3 reads TGTGCCGGAACAGGGGGCTCCTACGAGCAGTACTTC. Encoded protein: CAGTGGSYEQYF.